These 27 T cell receptor beta chains originate from one sample sequenced in a study of Graves' ophthalmopathy and Graves' hyperthyroidism. RNA served as the template for amplifying TCR beta CDR3 regions. The library came from an HTBI-primed first-round RT-PCR and a second-round multiplex PCR. MiXCR was run by TCRdb on the multiplex PCR reads, yielding one entry per CDR3 protein. Seen here are about 700,000 distinct CDR3 sequences, around 40% observed once, and the top ten hold less than 55%. The sample was peripheral blood. The receptor source for this set is an adult man with Graves' ophthalmopathy.

The V gene is TRBV7-2, the J gene TRBJ1-2; D possibly corresponds to TRBD1 (5 bases). V was pared by 1 base and J by 4 bases, with 13 bases between. Germline lookup yields CDR1 SGHTA and CDR2 FQGNSA. The CDR3 sequence is 15 residues long. This CDR3 is CASSLDRGDTYGYTF. CDR3 nucleotides: TGTGCCAGCAGCTTAGATCGAGGGGATACCTATGGCTACACCTTC.

The chain has TRBV7-2 and TRBJ1-6; D is undetermined. The CDR3 consists of 14 residues. Trimming cost V 7 bases and J 9 bases, with 16 bases left between them. Germline CDR1 reads SGHTA; CDR2 reads FQGNSA. CDR3 region: CASTLGPGGSPLHF. The CDR3 nucleotides are TGTGCCAGCACCCTCGGGCCAGGCGGTTCACCCCTCCACTTT. Full variable domain (missing parts from reference TRBV7-2 and TRBJ1-6): GAGVSQSPSNKVTEKGKDVELRCDPISGHTALYWYRQSLGQGLEFLIYFQGNSAPDKSGLPSDRFSAERTGGSVSTLTIQRTQQEDSAVYLCASTLGPGGSPLHFGNGTRLTVT.

This chain connects TRBV29-1 to TRBJ2-7, with D maybe TRBD2 (6 bases). The germline V gene encodes CDR1 SQVTM and CDR2 ANQGSEA. V lost 4 bases and J 5 bases, leaving 12 bases between the germline ends. This CDR3 spans 12 amino acids. CDR3 DNA: TGCAGCGTTGTTGGCAGGGAGGACGAGCAGTACTTC. Its protein is CSVVGREDEQYF.

There are many counts of this clonotype. The gene calls are TRBV29-1 and TRBJ2-7, with D perhaps TRBD2 (6 bases). The CDR3 loop spans 14 amino acids. V dropped 5 bases and J dropped 5 bases, with 19 bases sitting between them. Per germline, CDR1 SQVTM and CDR2 ANQGSEA. The CDR3 is CSVLSSGVGDEQYF. CDR3 nucleotides: TGCAGCGTTCTCTCTTCGGGGGTTGGCGACGAGCAGTACTTC.

This clonotype was counted ten times or more. J is TRBJ2-7 and V is TRBV7-3; TRBD1 aligns across 8 bases. The ends lost 5 bases at V and 3 bases at J; junction bases unmatched: 12. The CDR3 consists of 16 residues. CDR1 is SGHTA and CDR2 is FQGTGA in the germline V gene. In DNA form, the CDR3 reads TGTGCCAGCAGCCCATTTGGTGGACAGGGTGTCTACGAGCAGTACTTC. This translates into CASSPFGGQGVYEQYF.

The chain is built from TRBV19 and TRBJ1-2; 8 bases are shared with TRBD1. The V gene end was trimmed by 5 bases and the J gene end by 0 bases; junction bases not matched to a gene: 11. This CDR3 has 17 residues. CDR1 and CDR2 from the germline V gene are LNHDA and SQIVND (reference sequence). The chain's CDR3 is CASSSGTGLPTNYGYTF. CDR3 nucleotide sequence: TGTGCCAGTAGTTCCGGGACAGGCCTGCCCACTAACTATGGCTACACCTTC.

The CDR3 region is CASSLEQIKRELFF. The CDR3 DNA is TGTGCCAGCAGCTTAGAACAGATCAAAAGGGAGCTGTTTTTT. The chain couples TRBV7-9 to TRBJ2-2, with D hard to call. The CDR3 runs 14 residues. Germline lookup yields CDR1 SEHNR and CDR2 FQNEAQ (reference sequence). V lost 1 base to trimming and J lost 9 bases, with 12 bases between them.

The chain recombines TRBV20-1 with TRBJ1-6; D is unresolved. Deletions cut 6 bases from V and 5 bases from J, with 17 bases between. Germline V gives CDR1 DFQATT, CDR2 SNEGSKA (reference sequence). This CDR3 spans 15 amino acids. The CDR3 DNA follows: TGCAGTGCGACGGGCGGGCGGGGAAATAATTCACCCCTCCACTTT. It is translated as CSATGGRGNNSPLHF.

The rearrangement joins TRBV12-3 or TRBV12-4 to TRBJ1-3; 7 bases map to TRBD1. The junction had 11 bases not matched to a gene; V was cut back by 5 bases and J by 7 bases. The CDR3 loop spans 15 amino acids. CDR3 sequence reads: CASSPPTARGNTIYF. In DNA, the CDR3 is TGTGCCAGCAGTCCACCGACGGCCAGGGGGAACACCATATATTTT.

The chain combines TRBV25-1 with TRBJ2-7; 8 positions match TRBD1. V shed 6 bases, J shed 1 base, and the junction held 8 bases outside the gene matches. This CDR3 has 15 residues. Germline V gene lookup returns CDR1 MGHDK and CDR2 SYGVNS. CDR3 coding DNA: TGTGCCAGCAGCCCCGGACAGGGCCCTTCCTACGAGCAGTACTTC. It yields the protein CASSPGQGPSYEQYF.

This clonotype was recorded at least ten times. The chain carries TRBV10-3 and TRBJ1-1; D perhaps matches TRBD1 (5 bases). This CDR3 has 13 amino acids. Germline CDR1 and CDR2: ENHRY and SYGVKD. Trimming removed 6 bases from V and 6 bases from J, with 14 bases in between. The CDR3, as DNA: TGTGCCATCAGAGGGGACCTTGGCTCTGAAGCTTTCTTT. Translating it yields CAIRGDLGSEAFF.

This clonotype was counted at least ten times. The V call is TRBV24-1, the J call TRBJ1-2, with a possible D match to TRBD1 (5 bases). This CDR3 contains 13 residues. Between the trimmed V and J ends, which lost 7 bases and 7 bases, there was a span of 15 bases. CDR1 and CDR2 (germline): KGHDR, SFDVKD. The CDR3 nucleotides read TGTGCCACCAGGGGGACTTCGGGTGGTGGCTACACCTTC. Protein sequence: CATRGTSGGGYTF.

Comment on this clonotype: Here the CDR3 omits its conserved ending phenylalanine or tryptophan, so a read error is the likely source. The gene calls are TRBV10-3 and TRBJ2-7; TRBD1 matches 8 bases. V lost 0 bases to trimming and J lost 1 base; unmatched junction nucleotides: 5. The CDR3 runs to 16 residues. Germline assignment: CDR1 ENHRY and CDR2 SYGVKD. The CDR3 spells CAISESFGQGSYEQYL. CDR3 nucleotide sequence: TGTGCCATCAGTGAGTCGTTTGGACAGGGTTCCTACGAGCAGTACCTC.

This clonotype appeared many times. This chain connects TRBV15 to TRBJ1-1; the D is unclear. From germline, CDR1 is LNHNV and CDR2 YYDKDF (reference sequence). This CDR3 spans 14 amino acids. The V end lost 0 bases, the J end lost 1 base, and 6 bases lay between the germline ends. CDR3 in amino acids: CATSRDWGNTEAFF. DNA for the CDR3: TGTGCCACCAGCAGAGATTGGGGGAACACTGAAGCTTTCTTT. The full variable domain, completed using reference TRBV15 and TRBJ1-1, is DAMVIQNPRYQVTQFGKPVTLSCSQTLNHNVMYWYQQKSSQAPKLLFHYYDKDFNNEADTPDNFQSRRPNTSFCFLDIRSPGLGDTAMYLCATSRDWGNTEAFFGQGTRLTVV.

V and J are TRBV7-9 and TRBJ2-5; the match to TRBD1 covers 11 bases. From germline, CDR1 is SEHNR and CDR2 FQNEAQ (reference sequence). The CDR3 is made up of 16 amino acids. With 4 bases clipped from V and 6 bases from J, the junction kept 10 bases outside the gene matches. The CDR3 DNA sequence: TGTGCCAGCAGCTACCTACCGGGACAGGGGGTGCAGACCCAGTACTTC. Protein: CASSYLPGQGVQTQYF.

This clonotype has a count of ten or more. The chain combines TRBV15 with TRBJ1-1; D perhaps matches TRBD1 (6 bases). The length of the CDR3 is 15 residues. Per the germline V gene, CDR1 is LNHNV and CDR2 is YYDKDF (reference sequence). Between the trimmed V and J ends, which lost 3 bases and 3 bases, there was a span of 14 bases. The CDR3 region has the DNA TGTGCCACCAGCAGTGGGACGGGGGCGGACACTGAAGCTTTCTTT. It is translated as CATSSGTGADTEAFF.

About this clonotype itself: This may be a read error: a much more frequent sequence differs by one nucleotide. The rearrangement joins TRBV15 to TRBJ2-5; 8 nucleotides align to TRBD2. CDR3 length: 14 residues. Germline V lookup: CDR1 LNHNV, CDR2 YYDKDF (reference sequence). V lost 10 bases, J lost 7 bases, and 14 bases stayed unmatched. In DNA form, the CDR3 reads TGTGCCATCCAGCTCCGACTAGCGTTGGGGACCCAGTACTTC. It translates to CAIQLRLALGTQYF.

CDR3 loop: CASSPPPGTDYGYTF. The CDR3 region has the DNA TGTGCCAGCAGCCCCCCCCCGGGGACGGACTATGGCTACACCTTC. The J gene is TRBJ1-2, the V gene TRBV7-2; D possibly corresponds to TRBD1 (5 bases). The CDR3 extends over 15 amino acids. Between the trimmed V and J ends, which lost 5 bases and 3 bases, there was a span of 16 bases. From germline, CDR1 is SGHTA and CDR2 FQGNSA.

The sample holds many counts of this clonotype. The chain couples TRBV19 to TRBJ1-1; D is unclear. CDR3 size: 17 residues. Germline lookup yields CDR1 LNHDA and CDR2 SQIVND (reference sequence). Trimming shortened V by 3 bases and J by 0 bases, and 17 bases separated the two germline ends. The CDR3 nucleotides read TGTGCCAGTAGTATGAGCGGTTTGAGGCCCTTGAACACTGAAGCTTTCTTT. Its protein is CASSMSGLRPLNTEAFF.

As concerns this clonotype: A much larger clone differs by one base, so this may be a read error. The V call is TRBV9, the J call TRBJ1-4; D may be TRBD1 (6 bases). Germline V CDR1 and CDR2: SGDLS, YYNGEE. The CDR3 runs to 15 residues. V lost 0 bases and J lost 5, with 11 bases in between. The CDR3 DNA is TGTGCCAGCAGCGTAGGGCCAGGGGCGAATGAAAAACTGTTTTTT. It yields the protein CASSVGPGANEKLFF.

V is TRBV10-3 and J is TRBJ2-2; the D gene is possibly TRBD1 (6 bases). The CDR3 spans 15 residues. CDR1 and CDR2 from the germline V gene are ENHRY and SYGVKD. The ends were cut back, 10 bases at V and 4 bases at J, with 19 bases in the middle. The CDR3 region has the DNA TGTGCCAGCACCCCCAGGGGCGGTAGCACCGGGGAGCTGTTTTTT. This codes for CASTPRGGSTGELFF.

V and J are TRBV2 and TRBJ1-2; TRBD1 matches at 7 bases. With V trimmed by 10 bases and J by 0 bases, 8 bases remained unmatched. CDR3 length: 14 amino acids. Germline V lookup: CDR1 SNHLY, CDR2 FYNNEI. Written as DNA, the CDR3 is TGTGCCACCCTACCGGGACAGACTAACTATGGCTACACCTTC. As protein: CATLPGQTNYGYTF.

The chain joins TRBV15 to TRBJ2-5, with 12 bases fitting TRBD1. Unmatched junction bases numbered 4, after V lost 4 bases and J lost 1 base. The germline gives CDR1 LNHNV, CDR2 YYDKDF (reference sequence). The CDR3 covers 16 residues. The CDR3 region is CATSKGTGGGQETQYF. In nucleotides, the CDR3 is TGTGCCACCAGCAAGGGGACAGGGGGCGGCCAAGAGACCCAGTACTTC.

This clonotype was detected many times. V usage is TRBV29-1 and J usage is TRBJ1-2; possibly TRBD1 for D (6 bases). Germline V lookup: CDR1 SQVTM, CDR2 ANQGSEA. The CDR3 length is 15 residues. V lost 3 bases, J lost 6 bases, and 20 bases lay in between. CDR3 protein: CSVEFVGGETNGYTF. The CDR3 bases are TGCAGCGTTGAGTTTGTGGGGGGCGAAACGAATGGCTACACCTTC.

With regard to this clonotype: One base away lies a much larger clone, so this may be a sequencing read error. The CDR3 does not close with the conserved phenylalanine or tryptophan, likely indicating a read error. J is TRBJ1-1 and V is TRBV29-1; D unresolved. V was cut by 4 bases and J by 5 bases, with 14 bases left in between. This CDR3 has 13 residues. Germline CDR1 SQVTM, CDR2 ANQGSEA. The CDR3 region has the DNA TGCAGCGTTGCGAGCCGGGGTGGAACTGAAGCTTTCCTT. This codes for CSVASRGGTEAFL.

V is TRBV19 and J is TRBJ1-5, with D perhaps matching TRBD1 (5 bases). The CDR3 contains 14 residues. Germline CDR1 is LNHDA and CDR2 is SQIVND (reference sequence). V was trimmed by 1 base and J by 1 base, leaving 5 bases between them. The CDR3 region is CASSIGTSNQPQHF. The DNA for the CDR3 is TGTGCCAGTAGTATAGGGACAAGCAATCAGCCCCAGCATTTT. The full variable domain, its missing parts supplied by reference TRBV19 and TRBJ1-5, is DGGITQSPKYLFRKEGQNVTLSCEQNLNHDAMYWYRQDPGQGLRLIYYSQIVNDFQKGDIAEGYSVSREKKESFPLTVTSAQKNPTAFYLCASSIGTSNQPQHFGDGTRLSIL.

The CDR3 here is CASVERQFNSPLHF. The CDR3 bases are TGTGCCAGTGTGGAGAGACAGTTTAATTCACCCCTCCACTTT. This chain uses TRBV19 with TRBJ1-6; TRBD1 is a possible D gene (5 bases). The CDR3 consists of 14 residues. The germline V gene has CDR1 LNHDA and CDR2 SQIVND (reference sequence). Trimming left V 8 bases short and J 6 bases short, with 14 bases between. The full variable domain, rest sourced from reference TRBV19 and TRBJ1-6, is DGGITQSPKYLFRKEGQNVTLSCEQNLNHDAMYWYRQDPGQGLRLIYYSQIVNDFQKGDIAEGYSVSREKKESFPLTVTSAQKNPTAFYLCASVERQFNSPLHFGNGTRLTVT.